This is a list of T cell receptor beta chains from one sample in a study of cytomegalovirus exposure and HLA in healthy donors. This table comes from immunoSEQ multiplex PCR, and its TCRdb copy is limited to in-frame clones, with some not included. Of approximately 130,000 clones detected, around nine tenths appear once; the ten largest clones hold roughly 2%. Sequences were obtained from PBMCs. These receptors originate from a woman between 18 and 29 years old in good health and CMV-seronegative. The CDR3 runs from the conserved cysteine through the conserved F or W. Each record gives: CDR3 DNA, CDR3 protein, V gene, D gene, J gene, clone size. A D gene is named only where the DNA matches it firmly. Clone size is shown for a subset of rows, as once, few, many or a class of expanded clone.

TGCGCCAGCAGCCCCTGGGCAGGGGCCTCCTACGAGCAGTACTTC | CASSPWAGASYEQYF | TRBV5-1 | NA | TRBJ2-7 | NA
TGTGCCTGGAGCGAACAGAGCATGAACACTGAAGCTTTCTTT | CAWSEQSMNTEAFF | TRBV30 | NA | TRBJ1-1 | NA
TGTGCCAGCAGCCCGACAGGGCCTAACTATGGCTACACCTTC | CASSPTGPNYGYTF | TRBV27 | TRBD1 | TRBJ1-2 | NA
TGTGCCAGCAGCTTAGATCGGAGCCTTGAAGCTTTCTTT | CASSLDRSLEAFF | TRBV11-3 | NA | TRBJ1-1 | NA
TGTGTCAGTGGGGAGGGGATGGAGAGTTCACCCCTCCACTTT | CVSGEGMESSPLHF | TRBV7-5 | NA | TRBJ1-6 | few
TGTGCCAGCAGTAAAGGGGGGGTAGCGGTATACAATGAGCAGTTCTTC | CASSKGGVAVYNEQFF | TRBV27 | NA | TRBJ2-1 | NA
TGTGCCAGCTCACGGGACAGGGGCGGTCAAGATACGCAGTATTTT | CASSRDRGGQDTQYF | TRBV18 | TRBD1 | TRBJ2-3 | NA
TGTGCCAGCAGGGCAACTGACAGGGGCGCCTACGAGCAGTACTTC | CASRATDRGAYEQYF | TRBV28 | TRBD1 | TRBJ2-7 | NA
TGTGCCAGCAGCCTAACAGAGGGAAACTATGGCTACACCTTC | CASSLTEGNYGYTF | TRBV28 | NA | TRBJ1-2 | NA
TGCGCCAGCAGCTTGGCCAATTTCCAAAGCGGCTATGGCTACACCTTC | CASSLANFQSGYGYTF | TRBV5-1 | NA | TRBJ1-2 | NA
TGTGCCAGCTCACCAAGGGGCAGGGCGTTGTGTGAGCAGTTCTTC | CASSPRGRALCEQFF | TRBV18 | NA | TRBJ2-1 | once
TGTGCCAGCTCACCCGGGGGGCGCTCCTACGAGCAGTACTTC | CASSPGGRSYEQYF | TRBV18 | NA | TRBJ2-7 | NA
TGTGCCAGCAGCGTGACTAGCGGGGGAGGCAATGAGCAGTTCTTC | CASSVTSGGGNEQFF | TRBV5-8 | TRBD2 | TRBJ2-1 | NA
TGTGCCAGCAGCTTAGAGTCGGACTATGGCTACACCTTC | CASSLESDYGYTF | TRBV7-8 | NA | TRBJ1-2 | NA
TGTGCCAGCTACCCAGGCACTTCTAGCACAGATACGCAGTATTTT | CASYPGTSSTDTQYF | TRBV7-9 | NA | TRBJ2-3 | NA
TGTGCCAGCACCCGAACCTATAGGGGGACTGAAGCTTTCTTT | CASTRTYRGTEAFF | TRBV6-1 | NA | TRBJ1-1 | NA
TGTGCCAGCTCACCACGCTCGCCGGGCGGGACAGATACGCAGTATTTT | CASSPRSPGGTDTQYF | TRBV18 | NA | TRBJ2-3 | NA
TGTGCCACCCGGGGCATAAAAACAGGGGCAAGTGGGGATGGCTACACCTTC | CATRGIKTGASGDGYTF | TRBV7-9 | TRBD1 | TRBJ1-2 | NA
TGTGCCAGCAGCCAACGCGCTACTACAGGGACAGGGAATAACTATGGCTACACCTTC | CASSQRATTGTGNNYGYTF | TRBV4-2 | TRBD1 | TRBJ1-2 | NA
TGCACCAGCAGCCAAGGGCGGGACATCCGACCAGGGGGGAAAAACATTCAGTACTTC | CTSSQGRDIRPGGKNIQYF | TRBV1 | NA | TRBJ2-4 | NA
TGTGCCAGCAGCGAAACGGGGGGGCCCTCTTTCGGCACAGATACGCAGTATTTT | CASSETGGPSFGTDTQYF | TRBV5-6 | TRBD2 | TRBJ2-3 | NA
TGTGCCAGCAGTGTCACCGGGACAGGATTTCAGCCCCAGCATTTT | CASSVTGTGFQPQHF | TRBV28 | TRBD1 | TRBJ1-5 | once
TGTGCCACCAGCAGAGACAGAGGGCCTAATTCACCCCTCCACTTT | CATSRDRGPNSPLHF | TRBV15 | NA | TRBJ1-6 | NA
TGTGCCAGCAGGACAGGACTAGCGGGGACCTACGAGCAGTACTTC | CASRTGLAGTYEQYF | TRBV28 | TRBD2 | TRBJ2-7 | NA
TGTGCCAGCAGCTTAGGTGGAGGGCAGGCAGATACGCAGTATTTT | CASSLGGGQADTQYF | TRBV7-9 | NA | TRBJ2-3 | NA
TGTGCCAGCAGCTTAGTAGCGGCCCCTTCCTACGAGCAGTACTTC | CASSLVAAPSYEQYF | TRBV7-9 | NA | TRBJ2-7 | NA
TGCGCCAGCAGCTTGTATTCTAGCAATCAGCCCCAGCATTTT | CASSLYSSNQPQHF | TRBV5-1 | NA | TRBJ1-5 | NA
TGTGCCAGCAGCCAAGATGGGCAGTCTGGAAACACCATATATTTT | CASSQDGQSGNTIYF | TRBV14 | NA | TRBJ1-3 | NA
TGTGCCAGTAGGTCGGGGGGCACGCACGAGCAGTACTTC | CASRSGGTHEQYF | TRBV19 | NA | TRBJ2-7 | NA
TGTGCCAGCAGTGAACGGTACTCGGGACTGCTCTTC | CASSERYSGLLF | TRBV25-1 | NA | TRBJ1-2 | NA
TGTGCCAGCAGTTTACACCTGGGTGCGGGGGCCAGAGATACGCAGTATTTT | CASSLHLGAGARDTQYF | TRBV27 | NA | TRBJ2-3 | NA
TGTGCCAGCAGTAGACTCGGCAATGAGCAGTTCTTC | CASSRLGNEQFF | TRBV27 | NA | TRBJ2-1 | NA
TGTGCCAGCAGTTTGCTGGGACAGGCCTACGAGCAGTACTTC | CASSLLGQAYEQYF | TRBV28 | TRBD1 | TRBJ2-7 | NA
TGCGCCAGCAGCTTTACTAGCGGGGGGCCCACAGATACGCAGTATTTT | CASSFTSGGPTDTQYF | TRBV5-1 | TRBD2 | TRBJ2-3 | NA
TGTGCCAGCAGTGAGGGCTCCCCCTCGGTCTCCTACGAGCAGTACTTC | CASSEGSPSVSYEQYF | TRBV25-1 | NA | TRBJ2-7 | NA
TGTGCCTGTGAAGCTATCAAAACCCTCCACTTT | CACEAIKTLHF | TRBV30 | NA | TRBJ1-6 | once
TGTGCCAGCAGCACCCGACAGGGAGGATTGACCGGGGAGCTGTTTTTT | CASSTRQGGLTGELFF | TRBV5-4 | NA | TRBJ2-2 | NA
TGTGCCAGCAGCGCAACAGAAAGCTCCTACGAGCAGTACTTC | CASSATESSYEQYF | TRBV14 | NA | TRBJ2-7 | NA
TGTGCCAGCAGCTCCCGGGAGGCCGTAAGCAATGAGCAGTTCTTC | CASSSREAVSNEQFF | TRBV7-3 | TRBD2 | TRBJ2-1 | NA
TGTGCCAGCAGCCGCGGAGGCTCTGGGTCAGATACGCAGTATTTT | CASSRGGSGSDTQYF | TRBV5-4 | NA | TRBJ2-3 | NA
TGTGCCAGCAGTGAAGCCAATAGGGGTGGTGGGTCCCAGCATTTT | CASSEANRGGGSQHF | TRBV6-1 | NA | TRBJ1-5 | NA
TGTGCCAGCAGCCCAAGCGGGGGTTCCTACGAGCAGTACTTC | CASSPSGGSYEQYF | TRBV7-3 | TRBD2 | TRBJ2-7 | NA